One T cell receptor (beta chain) is described in this entry. Its matching antigen is unknown. This sample is part of a study of shared clonotypes between healthy human individuals. Profiled with immunoSEQ multiplex PCR; TCRdb holds only in-frame clones, not every one. The sample holds nearly 1 million clones, over 60% seen once. The CDR3 spans 17 residues. Germline CDR1 reads MDHEN; CDR2 reads SYDVKM. V gave up 4 bases and J gave up 3 bases; unmatched junction bases: 13. Whole-study findings and limits: Sampling covered nothing but blood. Tissue TCR repertoires likely differ from those found in blood. Sequencing depth was a factor that was expected to affect clonotype sharing among donors.

Sample: memory CD4+ T cells sorted from blood. Subset indicated: CD45RA-negative fraction. The sequence was obtained from a man between 18 and 35 years old in good health. The chain uses TRBV28 and TRBJ2-5, with 8 bases fitting TRBD2. DNA of the CDR3: TGTGCCAGCAGTTATGGCCCGGGGGGGTTTGGGAAAGAGACCCAGTACTTC. Its translation: CASSYGPGGFGKETQYF.